A single sample gave rise to the 9 T cell receptor beta chains below, sequenced in a study of blood T cell repertoires in COVID-19. Data came from immunoSEQ multiplex PCR; TCRdb stores just in-frame clones and leaves some out. Here the sample spans 330,000 or so clones, about 92% being singletons. The sample comprised PBMCs or T cells enriched from blood (not recorded which). Every receptor here comes from a young woman who had recovered from COVID-19.

V gene TRBV11-3 combines with J gene TRBJ2-7, with D possibly being TRBD1 (6 bases). CDR1 is SGHNT and CDR2 is YENEEA in the germline V gene. The V gene lost 1 base and the J gene lost 3 bases, with 10 bases spanning the gap. The CDR3 extends over 14 amino acids. As DNA, the CDR3 is TGTGCCAGCAGCTTAGGGGACACAAGCTACGAGCAGTACTTC. This gives the protein CASSLGDTSYEQYF.

This chain links TRBV28 with TRBJ2-3; the match to TRBD2 covers 7 bases. Germline CDR1 reads MDHEN; CDR2 reads SYDVKM. This CDR3 has 14 residues. V trimming: 7 bases; J trimming: 0 bases; junction bases outside the gene matches: 4. The CDR3 nucleotides are TGTGCCAGCACCCCCGGGGGGAGCACAGATACGCAGTATTTT. Its translation is CASTPGGSTDTQYF. The entire variable domain, with the rest obtained from reference TRBV28 and TRBJ2-3, is as follows: DVKVTQSSRYLVKRTGEKVFLECVQDMDHENMFWYRQDPGLGLRLIYFSYDVKMKEKGDIPEGYSVSREKKERFSLILESASTNQTSMYLCASTPGGSTDTQYFGPGTRLTVL.

J is TRBJ1-1 and V is TRBV7-9; 7 nucleotides match TRBD1. Trimming at V came to 4 bases and at J to 7 bases, leaving 9 bases not matched to a gene. This CDR3 comprises 14 residues. Germline V CDR1 and CDR2: SEHNR, FQNEAQ (reference sequence). CDR3 region: CASSSFRDSLEAFF. In DNA form, the CDR3 reads TGTGCCAGCAGCTCCTTCCGGGACAGCCTTGAAGCTTTCTTT.

The rearrangement links TRBV7-9 to TRBJ1-5; D uncertain. The CDR3 is 13 amino acids. Between the trimmed V and J ends, which lost 0 bases and 15 bases, there was a span of 15 bases. Germline-derived CDR1 and CDR2 are SEHNR and FQNEAQ (reference sequence). The CDR3 nucleotides are TGTGCCAGCAGCTTAGCTGAAGGACTGCCTCGGCATTTT. The encoded protein is CASSLAEGLPRHF.

This sequence joins TRBV27 and TRBJ1-2; weak D call: TRBD1 (5 bases). CDR1 is MNHEY, CDR2 SMNVEV, per germline (reference sequence). This CDR3 has 15 residues. Between the trimmed V and J ends, which lost 5 bases and 2 bases, there was a span of 15 bases. CDR3 DNA: TGTGCCAGCAGTCCCCGGGGGTTTGGGAACTATGGCTACACCTTC. Translation: CASSPRGFGNYGYTF.

The rearrangement uses TRBV10-3 and TRBJ2-7; D perhaps matches TRBD2 (5 bases). CDR3 length: 13 amino acids. The V end was cut by 3 bases, the J end by 7 bases, with 13 bases between. CDR1 is ENHRY, CDR2 SYGVKD, per germline. This CDR3 is CAISESGSGEQYF. The CDR3 coding sequence is TGTGCCATCAGTGAATCGGGGTCTGGGGAGCAGTACTTC.

The chain uses TRBV5-4 and TRBJ1-1; D might be TRBD1 (6 bases). The CDR3 is made up of 13 amino acids. Trimming shortened V by 4 bases and J by 7 bases, and 14 bases separated the two germline ends. CDR1 and CDR2 (germline): SGHNT, YYREEE (reference sequence). In DNA form, the CDR3 reads TGTGCCAGCAGCCATGGACAGACATATGAAGCTTTCTTT. It is translated as CASSHGQTYEAFF.

The chain uses TRBV27 and TRBJ2-1, with 9 bases that match TRBD1. The CDR3 is 13 amino acids. Losses at the gene ends were 8 bases for V and 9 bases for J; bases not matched to a gene: 8. Germline CDR1 MNHEY, CDR2 SMNVEV (reference sequence). The CDR3 protein is CASGSQGAGEQFF. CDR3 nucleotide sequence: TGTGCCAGCGGATCACAGGGGGCGGGTGAGCAGTTCTTC.

This clone came up once. The genes are TRBV7-2 and TRBJ1-1; D gene ambiguous. The CDR3 has 16 amino acids. Germline values: CDR1 SGHTA, CDR2 FQGNSA. The ends were cut back, 4 bases at V and 0 bases at J, with 15 bases in the middle. The CDR3 here is CASSYGSGFMNTEAFF. CDR3 in DNA: TGTGCCAGCAGCTACGGATCAGGATTCATGAACACTGAAGCTTTCTTT.